This paragraph covers one T cell receptor (beta chain) sequence. Its specificity is unknown. Every TCR beta cDNA library bore unique molecular identifiers. With about 0.85 to 10 million T cells as the source, hundreds of thousands of cDNA molecules resulted. MiXCR, run by TCRdb on the PCR reads, gives a single entry per CDR3 protein. The table records approximately 770,000 distinct CDR3 sequences, roughly 50% of them present only once. The entry originates in a study of post-analysis software for immune sequencing data. Study-wide background: There were relapsing-remitting, secondary progressive and progressive-relapsing multiple sclerosis among the disease courses included. Overall study findings and caveats: TRBV5-6, TRBV5-1 and TRBV20-1 belonged to a set of roughly five TRBV segments that were more frequent in patients than controls. Strong co-clustering by F measure was evident for samples that had been prepared in the same batch. Controls' normalized Chao1 diversity significantly exceeded that of multiple sclerosis patients.

The CDR3 has 15 amino acids. V dropped 4 bases and J dropped 5 bases, with 15 bases sitting between them. Germline CDR1 is SGHTA and CDR2 is FQGNSA. V and J are TRBV7-2 and TRBJ2-1; D could derive from TRBD1 or TRBD2 (6 bases each). The sample comprised blood. This sequence originates from a girl aged 5 to 17 with multiple sclerosis. CDR3 residues: CASSSRGGINNEQFF. The CDR3 nucleotides are TGTGCCAGCAGCTCCAGGGGCGGGATAAACAATGAGCAGTTCTTC.